This T cell receptor (beta chain) was documented in a study of human T cells and chemical hapten exposure. Study observations and caveats: No alteration of TCRs above 1 in 1000 frequency was seen with DPC sensitization.

The library gave individual cDNA molecules unique molecular identifiers. TCRdb recomputed calls from the reads with MiXCR, one row per CDR3 protein. The data contain 120,000 or so distinct CDR3 sequences, less than 10% of them singletons. Trimming pared 6 bases from V and 0 bases from J, leaving 8 bases between. The germline gives CDR1 DFQATT, CDR2 SNEGSKA (reference sequence). This CDR3 has 12 amino acids. There are many counts of this clonotype. Antigen: not known. The template was total RNA from unfractionated whole blood. The rearrangement joins TRBV20-1 to TRBJ1-1; D is perhaps TRBD1 (6 bases). This receptor was obtained from a human donor in good health. Some clones in this sample may be carry-over from other donors' samples. The material sequenced was whole blood. The CDR3 reads CSADSMNTEAFF. The CDR3 DNA reads as TGCAGTGCGGACAGCATGAACACTGAAGCTTTCTTT.